The rows below give T cell receptor beta chains drawn from one sample of a study of technical replicates of blood from a few donors. TCRdb's copy holds only in-frame clones and misses some; the assay was immunoSEQ multiplex PCR. The table lists about 82,000 clones, more than 85% of them singletons. Specimen: T cells isolated from PBMCs. Source of these receptors: a human donor in good health. Each CDR3 is given with its conserved first and last residue. The D gene is left open where the match is weak. Size tells how often a clone was seen (once, few, many) or the class of an expanded clone, and some rows leave it out.

d_gene	j_gene	abundance	v_gene	CDR3nt	CDR3aa
TRBD2	TRBJ2-7	-	TRBV28	TGTGCCAGCCGACTAGCGGGAGGGATCTCCTACGAGCAGTACTTC	CASRLAGGISYEQYF
-	TRBJ2-7	-	TRBV29-1	TGCAGCGTTGGCCAGGGGATTAGTTACGAGCAGTACTTC	CSVGQGISYEQYF
-	TRBJ2-7	-	TRBV11-2	TGTGCCAGCAGCTTAGGTCAGCGGGCCTCCTACGAGCAGTACTTC	CASSLGQRASYEQYF
-	TRBJ2-5	-	TRBV5-4	TGTGCCAGCAGCTTCAAATTAGCGGAGGGAGAGACCCAGTACTTC	CASSFKLAEGETQYF
-	TRBJ1-2	-	TRBV7-9	TGTGCCAGCAGCCTGGGACAAAGGGACGGCTACACCTTC	CASSLGQRDGYTF
-	TRBJ2-7	-	TRBV11-2	TGTGCCAGCAGCCTACCCGGGAGTATAAGGGAGTACTTC	CASSLPGSIREYF
-	TRBJ2-5	-	TRBV5-6	TGTGCCAGCAGCTTGACAGCTATTCAAGAGACCCAGTACTTC	CASSLTAIQETQYF
-	TRBJ2-7	-	TRBV21-1	TGTGCCAGCAGCAAAGACTCCAGCGGGAGGGCCGGTTCCTACGAGCAGTACTTC	CASSKDSSGRAGSYEQYF
TRBD2	TRBJ2-7	-	TRBV15	TGTGCCGCGAGGACTAGCGGGAGGTACGAGCAGTACTTC	CAARTSGRYEQYF
-	TRBJ2-7	-	TRBV9	TGTGCCAGCAGCGTGGACACCAACGAGCAGTACTTC	CASSVDTNEQYF
-	TRBJ2-7	-	TRBV19	TGTGCCAGTAGTTCGACTTTAAGCTACGAGCAGTACTTC	CASSSTLSYEQYF
TRBD2	TRBJ2-1	-	TRBV27	TGTGCCAGCAGTTTATCCGGGACTAGCGGGAATGAGCAGTTCTTC	CASSLSGTSGNEQFF
TRBD2	TRBJ2-7	-	TRBV9	TGTGCCAGCAGCGTAGGGCTAGCGGGTGAGCAGTACTTC	CASSVGLAGEQYF
-	TRBJ2-3	-	TRBV19	TGTGCCAGTAGTATGACAGGAGTTGTGGATACGCAGTATTTT	CASSMTGVVDTQYF
-	TRBJ1-4	-	TRBV30	TGTGCCTGGAGTCCTCGGGTGGTGGGAAAACTGTTTTTT	CAWSPRVVGKLFF
-	TRBJ1-1	-	TRBV30	TGTGCCTGGAGTGTATCCAGGGCGACTGAAGCTTTCTTT	CAWSVSRATEAFF
TRBD1	TRBJ2-7	-	TRBV6-5	TGTGCCAGCAGTTACTCAGTCGGGACAGTAATGTACGAGCAGTACTTC	CASSYSVGTVMYEQYF
-	TRBJ1-1	once	TRBV21-1	TGTGCCAGCAGCAAACACGTTCCCAAGAGCACTGAAGCTTTCTTT	CASSKHVPKSTEAFF
TRBD1	TRBJ1-1	few	TRBV9	TGTGCCAGCAGCGAGGGGGCGAACACTGAAGCTTTCTTT	CASSEGANTEAFF
TRBD1	TRBJ2-1	-	TRBV6-4	TGTGCCAGCAGTGATTCCGGGACAGGGGGTTACAATGAGCAGTTCTTC	CASSDSGTGGYNEQFF
TRBD1	TRBJ1-1	-	TRBV14	TGTGCCAGCAGCCAAGGGACAGGGAAGCGCACTGAAGCTTTCTTT	CASSQGTGKRTEAFF
TRBD1	TRBJ2-3	-	TRBV7-9	TGTGCCAGCAGACATCGGACAGGGCGAACAGATACGCAGTATTTT	CASRHRTGRTDTQYF
TRBD2	TRBJ2-3	-	TRBV30	TGTGCCTGTACATCGACGGGAGGAGCAGATACGCAGTATTTT	CACTSTGGADTQYF